Listed below are T cell receptor beta chains from one sample, sequenced in a study of cytotoxic CD8 clonotypes in ibrutinib-treated CLL. Data came from immunoSEQ multiplex PCR; TCRdb stores just in-frame clones and leaves some out. The table includes about 160,000 clones, roughly four fifths detected once. This sample comprised PBMCs, obtained after 24 months of ibrutinib treatment. All receptors come from a human donor with chronic lymphocytic leukemia. Both conserved end residues are part of each CDR3. Each record gives: D gene, clone size, V gene, J gene, CDR3 length, CDR3 DNA, CDR3 protein. A D gene is named only where the DNA matches it firmly. Only part of the rows carry a size: once, few, many, or a class if the clone is expanded.

-	-	TRBV18	TRBJ2-7	14	TGTGCCAGCTCACTCGGGGAGACCTTTGGTGTGCAGTACTTC	CASSLGETFGVQYF
-	-	TRBV4-3	TRBJ2-7	15	TGCGCCAGCAGCCAAGGGCAGTACGGACGCTACGAGCAGTACTTC	CASSQGQYGRYEQYF
-	-	TRBV6-6	TRBJ2-1	15	TGTGCCAGCAGTTCCGGACGCCCCCCATACAATGAGCAGTTCTTC	CASSSGRPPYNEQFF
-	-	TRBV7-9	TRBJ2-1	12	TGTGCCAGCAGCTTAGGGTATAATGAGCAGTTCTTC	CASSLGYNEQFF
TRBD1	-	TRBV5-1	TRBJ2-3	16	TGCGCCAGCAGCTTGGCGGGACAGACTAGCACAGATACGCAGTATTTT	CASSLAGQTSTDTQYF
-	-	TRBV21-1	TRBJ1-3	16	TGTGCCAGCAGTTTAAACACAGTGTCCTCTGGAAACACCATATATTTT	CASSLNTVSSGNTIYF
-	once	TRBV7-2	TRBJ1-1	15	TGTGCCAGCAGCTTAGGAGGGACGGGGCGGACTGAAGCTTTCTTT	CASSLGGTGRTEAFF
-	once	TRBV6-1	TRBJ2-5	15	TGTGCCAGCAGACAGGGCCCAGGTCTAGCGGAGACCCAGTACTTC	CASRQGPGLAETQYF
TRBD1	-	TRBV30	TRBJ1-1	13	TGTGCCTGGGTGGGCAGGGGGCCCACTGAAGCTTTCTTT	CAWVGRGPTEAFF
-	-	TRBV7-9	TRBJ1-1	12	TGTGCCAGCAGCCCCGGGACGAGTGAAGCTTTCTTT	CASSPGTSEAFF
TRBD1	-	TRBV9	TRBJ1-2	13	TGTGCCAGCAGCGCGGGGGACAGCTATGGCTACACCTTC	CASSAGDSYGYTF
TRBD1	-	TRBV29-1	TRBJ1-1	12	TGCAGCGGGTCAAATGCAGGGGGGGAAGCTTTCTTT	CSGSNAGGEAFF
-	-	TRBV2	TRBJ2-7	14	TGTGCCAGCAGTGAAGCGCCCCTATCCTACGAGCAGTACTTC	CASSEAPLSYEQYF
-	few	TRBV13	TRBJ2-3	16	TGTGCCAGCAGCGAGCTCGGCAGGGGCGATGCAGATACGCAGTATTTT	CASSELGRGDADTQYF
TRBD1	-	TRBV28	TRBJ1-5	14	TGTGCCAGCAGTTTCGACAGGGCTGCTCAGCCCCAGCATTTT	CASSFDRAAQPQHF
-	-	TRBV5-1	TRBJ2-7	13	TGCGCCAGCAGCTTGGTTCCGGGATACGAGCAGTACTTC	CASSLVPGYEQYF
-	-	TRBV5-1	TRBJ2-1	14	TGCGCCAGCAGCTTGGTTTCCGGGGGTAATGAGCAGTTCTTC	CASSLVSGGNEQFF
-	-	TRBV20-1	TRBJ1-2	11	TGCAGTGCTCGAAGACCCTATGGCTACACCTTC	CSARRPYGYTF
-	-	TRBV7-9	TRBJ1-1	15	TGTGCCAGCAGCTCCCGGACAGCTGTGAACACTGAAGCTTTCTTT	CASSSRTAVNTEAFF
-	-	TRBV2	TRBJ2-1	13	TGTGCCAGCAGCCTAAGCTCCTACAATGAGCAGTTCTTC	CASSLSSYNEQFF
-	many	TRBV2	TRBJ1-3	14	TGTGCCAGGCGGGGGGCCCGCTCTGGAAACACCATATATTTT	CARRGARSGNTIYF
TRBD1	-	TRBV7-9	TRBJ1-1	14	TGTGCCAGCAGCTTACAGGGGGTAAACACTGAAGCTTTCTTT	CASSLQGVNTEAFF
-	many	TRBV9	TRBJ2-7	14	TGTGCCAGCAGTTCCGGGACTCGCACCTACGAGCAGTACTTC	CASSSGTRTYEQYF
TRBD2	-	TRBV6-1	TRBJ2-7	17	TGTGCCAGCAGTGAACGTTCTAGCGGACGCTCGGGGTACGAGCAGTACTTC	CASSERSSGRSGYEQYF
-	-	TRBV4-1	TRBJ2-7	14	TGCGCCAGCAGCCAAGACATGGGCTCCTACGAGCAGTACTTC	CASSQDMGSYEQYF
TRBD1	-	TRBV19	TRBJ1-2	13	TGTGCCAGTAGTCGGACAGGGGTTTATGGCTACACCTTC	CASSRTGVYGYTF